The T cell receptor beta chain under discussion was sequenced for a study of glioma-infiltrating T cells after dendritic cell vaccination. Study overall: Between the early 2000s and the early 2010s, patients got autologous tumor lysate-pulsed dendritic cell vaccines.

Amplification used 60 V beta primers and 13 J beta primers. Profiling relied on immunoSEQ multiplex PCR, and the TCRdb table lists in-frame clones only, not all of them. The table records 85,000 to 95,000 clones, around 86% of them present only once. CDR1 MNHEY and CDR2 SVGAGI come from the germline V gene. The CDR3 is 15 amino acids. The ends lost 5 bases at V and 6 bases at J; junction bases unmatched: 9. The starting material was blood, obtained before dendritic cell vaccination. The chain links TRBV6-5 to TRBJ2-2; 7 bases agree with TRBD1. The source of this sequence is a human donor with glioblastoma. The CDR3 region has the DNA TGTGCCAGCAGTGTGGCAGGGGGTACGGCCGGGGAGCTGTTTTTT. The encoded protein is CASSVAGGTAGELFF.